This is a list of T cell receptor beta chains from one sample in a study of memory CD8 T cells in hepatitis C reinfection. The table came from immunoSEQ multiplex PCR; TCRdb's copy has only in-frame clones and leaves some out. The sample has 40,000 to 45,000 clones, around nine tenths seen once. The sequenced material came from naive CD8+ T cells sorted from blood. The receptors come from a man aged 18 to 35 with hepatitis C virus infection. The CDR3 runs from the conserved cysteine through the conserved F or W. D genes are given only for firm matches. Size is omitted from some rows. Given values are once, few, many or a class for expanded clones.

size: .; D: TRBD2; J: TRBJ2-5; V: TRBV7-2; CDR3: CASSLGSGGAEGETQYF
size: .; D: TRBD2; J: TRBJ2-3; V: TRBV5-1; CDR3: CASSLGEGLDTQYF
size: .; D: TRBD1; J: TRBJ2-5; V: TRBV7-9; CDR3: CASSLPPGQGIGETQYF
size: .; D: TRBD1; J: .; V: TRBV7-3; CDR3: CASSLMPRGTGLYEQYF
size: .; D: TRBD2; J: TRBJ2-1; V: TRBV4-1; CDR3: CASSQAPRGAGDNEQFF
size: .; D: TRBD1; J: TRBJ2-7; V: TRBV27; CDR3: CASSSGTGEGYEQYF
size: .; D: .; J: TRBJ1-1; V: TRBV27; CDR3: CASSTAGGWSTEAFF
size: .; D: .; J: TRBJ2-7; V: TRBV27; CDR3: CASSWGTSYEQYF
size: .; D: TRBD1; J: TRBJ2-1; V: TRBV2; CDR3: CASSADRGGRNEQFF
size: .; D: TRBD1; J: TRBJ1-5; V: TRBV19; CDR3: CASSTRPRDRGAQPQHF
size: once; D: .; J: TRBJ2-3; V: TRBV28; CDR3: CASSLAAGQPDTQYF
size: .; D: .; J: TRBJ1-5; V: TRBV6-5; CDR3: CASSYLSNQPQHF
size: .; D: TRBD2; J: TRBJ2-1; V: TRBV6-5; CDR3: CASSRGLAGYNEQFF
size: once; D: .; J: TRBJ2-3; V: TRBV6-5; CDR3: CASSPRLFTDTQYF
size: .; D: TRBD1; J: TRBJ2-7; V: TRBV28; CDR3: CASRGTGRSYEQYF
size: .; D: .; J: TRBJ2-1; V: TRBV7-9; CDR3: CASSSPEGAERQFF
size: .; D: .; J: TRBJ2-7; V: TRBV6-1; CDR3: CASSVREVSYEQYF
size: few; D: TRBD2; J: TRBJ2-1; V: TRBV6-6; CDR3: CASSYSWDYSYNEQFF
size: .; D: TRBD1; J: TRBJ1-2; V: TRBV2; CDR3: CASSSGTGSYGYTF
size: .; D: TRBD2; J: TRBJ2-5; V: TRBV11-2; CDR3: CASSLGASGRETQYF
size: .; D: .; J: TRBJ2-7; V: TRBV2; CDR3: CASSDQGPTDEQYF
size: .; D: TRBD2; J: TRBJ2-7; V: TRBV2; CDR3: CASSVRREGRHEQYF
size: .; D: .; J: TRBJ1-5; V: TRBV6-1; CDR3: CASRGGAGYNQPQHF